Each of the 8 T cell receptor beta chains below was sequenced from the same sample in a study of blood T cell repertoires in COVID-19. Measured with immunoSEQ multiplex PCR; TCRdb has only the in-frame clones, and not every one. The table has approximately 150,000 clones, less than 85% seen once; the top ten hold roughly a sixth. What was sequenced was peripheral blood. All receptors come from a woman aged 80 or over with acute or convalescent COVID-19.

The rearrangement links TRBV30 to TRBJ2-2, with D perhaps TRBD2 (6 bases). V lost 4 bases, J lost 5 bases, and 20 bases lay in between. Germline V gene lookup returns CDR1 GTSNPN and CDR2 SVGIG (reference sequence). The CDR3 has 16 amino acids. CDR3 region: CAWIGQGGLETGELFF. The DNA for the CDR3 is TGTGCCTGGATAGGGCAGGGAGGTCTTGAAACCGGGGAGCTGTTTTTT.

The chain combines TRBV10-2 with TRBJ1-5; D perhaps matches TRBD1 (6 bases). Per germline, CDR1 WSHSY and CDR2 SAAADI. V was cut by 8 bases and J by 0 bases, with 14 bases left in between. This CDR3 is 15 amino acids long. DNA of the CDR3: TGCGCCAGCTCACCCAGGGGTACTAGCAATCAGCCCCAGCATTTT. Its translation: CASSPRGTSNQPQHF.

The chain employs TRBV18 and TRBJ1-5, with TRBD1 matching 7 bases. Looked up from germline, CDR1 is KGHSH and CDR2 is LQKENI. J gave up 11 bases and V 3 bases, and 10 bases lay outside the gene matches. CDR3 size: 14 residues. The CDR3 nucleotides read TGTGCCAGCTCACCCCGACAGGGCCGGGAAGCCCAGCATTTT. It specifies CASSPRQGREAQHF.

The chain links TRBV27 to TRBJ1-2; the D gene is possibly TRBD1 (6 bases). The CDR3 extends over 13 amino acids. Germline CDR1 is MNHEY and CDR2 is SMNVEV (reference sequence). Trimming took 5 bases from V and 8 from J, leaving 15 bases between them. CDR3 sequence reads: CASSPQGPYGYTF. Written as DNA, the CDR3 is TGTGCCAGCAGTCCACAGGGCCCGTACGGCTACACCTTC.

This clone came up many times. In the same sample, other DNA sequences code for this CDR3. The chain has TRBV7-8 and TRBJ2-7; the D gene is possibly TRBD2 (5 bases). V shed 0 bases and J shed 5 bases, with 11 bases lying between them. The CDR3 loop spans 14 amino acids. Germline assignment: CDR1 SGHVS and CDR2 FQNEAQ. CDR3 in amino acids: CASSLAQRGNEQYF. In DNA form, the CDR3 reads TGTGCCAGCAGCTTAGCCCAACGGGGAAACGAGCAGTACTTC.

In its sample, this clone was seen a few times. This chain uses TRBV2 with TRBJ1-2, with 7 bases aligning to TRBD1. V lost 7 bases to trimming and J lost 3 bases; unmatched junction nucleotides: 5. The CDR3 contains 13 residues. CDR1 and CDR2 from the germline V gene are SNHLY and FYNNEI. CDR3 in DNA: TGTGCCAGCAACTTGCAGGGGGACTATGGCTACACCTTC. Residues: CASNLQGDYGYTF.

V usage is TRBV7-9 and J usage is TRBJ2-1; 8 bases map to TRBD2. Looked up from germline, CDR1 is SEHNR and CDR2 is FQNEAQ (reference sequence). V was pared by 5 bases and J by 7 bases, with 7 bases of the junction left unmatched. This CDR3 contains 14 residues. The CDR3 sequence: CASSLSGTSNEQFF. The CDR3 coding sequence is TGTGCCAGCAGCCTTAGCGGGACCAGTAATGAGCAGTTCTTC.

V gene TRBV18 combines with J gene TRBJ2-5, with no clear D. In germline, CDR1 is KGHSH, CDR2 LQKENI. Between the trimmed V and J ends, which lost 0 bases and 1 base, there was a span of 6 bases. The CDR3 has 14 residues. The CDR3 coding sequence is TGTGCCAGCTCACCACCGGCCAGCCAAGAGACCCAGTACTTC. Amino acid sequence: CASSPPASQETQYF.